The present TCR beta chain was sequenced within a study of graft-versus-host responses after intestinal transplantation. Overall study context: Isolated intestinal, liver-intestinal, or multivisceral transplants were what recipients had. The study gave all recipients anti-thymocyte globulin induction, then tacrolimus and steroids for roughly 3 years.

Study-wide results and caveats: Graft-donor T cell macrochimerism coincided with high graft-versus-host to host-versus-graft clonal ratios in allografts. GvH clones turned up in recipient marrow; some had shown up first in ileum or blood.

Method: immunoSEQ multiplex PCR; TCRdb's copy keeps in-frame clones and lacks some. In the table there are over 80,000 clones, 90% to 95% of which are singletons. In the case of this clone: Its specificity is not known.

V trimming: 0 bases; J trimming: 6 bases; junction bases outside the gene matches: 4. The CDR3 loop spans 15 amino acids. CDR1 and CDR2 from the germline V gene are SGHRS and YFSETQ. The chain is built from TRBV5-1 and TRBJ2-3; 10 bases line up with TRBD2. The source is a human donor who was the organ donor for an intestinal transplant. This specimen was unstimulated CD4+ T cells sorted from spleen or lymph node cells, taken before transplant. The CDR3 DNA reads TGCGCCAGCAGCTTGGGAGCGGGGGGGTTCGATACGCAGTATTTT. Its translation is CASSLGAGGFDTQYF.